This is a list of T cell receptor beta chains from one sample in a study of blood T cell repertoires in COVID-19. Sequenced by immunoSEQ multiplex PCR; TCRdb stores in-frame clones only, minus some. Among fewer than 400,000 clones, 80% to 90% were seen once, and the ten largest hold around 3%. Material for sequencing was peripheral blood. All receptors derive from a man aged 25 to 40 with active or convalescent COVID-19. Each CDR3 is given with its conserved first and last residue. A D gene is named only where the DNA matches it firmly. The listing skips clone size in some rows; elsewhere it reads once, few, many or a size class.

d_call	clone_size	v_call	j_call	cdr3_nt	cdr3_aa
.	.	TRBV4-1	TRBJ2-1	TGCGCCAGCAGCCACCCTGGGGCAGGGGCACTTGAGCAGTTCTTC	CASSHPGAGALEQFF
TRBD2	.	TRBV4-3	TRBJ2-1	TGCGCCAGCAGCCAGCTAGCGGGAGTTCGTGAGCAGTTCTTC	CASSQLAGVREQFF
TRBD2	.	TRBV24-1	TRBJ2-1	TGTGCCACCAGTGCCCCTCCTAGCGGTGAGCAGTTCTTC	CATSAPPSGEQFF
.	.	TRBV6-2/TRBV6-3	TRBJ1-2	TGTGCCAGCAGTCGCCGAGAGAACTATGGCTACACCTTC	CASSRRENYGYTF
TRBD1	.	TRBV24-1	TRBJ2-1	TGTGCCACCAAGGGACAGGGGGGCGATGAGCAGTTCTTC	CATKGQGGDEQFF
.	.	TRBV5-1	TRBJ1-1	TGCGCCAGCAGCGGCGCCGGGGGGGCGAACACTGAAGCTTTCTTT	CASSGAGGANTEAFF
TRBD2	.	TRBV4-3	TRBJ2-3	TGCGCCAGCAGCCACCTCACTAGCGGGGGCACAGATACGCAGTATTTT	CASSHLTSGGTDTQYF
.	.	TRBV7-9	TRBJ1-4	TGTGCCAGCAGCCAGGGGTTCCCCCTTGGGGAAAAACTGTTTTTT	CASSQGFPLGEKLFF
TRBD1	once	TRBV3-1/TRBV3-2	TRBJ1-5	TGTGCCAGCAGCCGCCCGGGACAGAGGGGGAGCAATCAGCCCCAGCATTTT	CASSRPGQRGSNQPQHF
.	.	TRBV24-1	TRBJ1-2	TGTGCCACCAGTGATCTCCGTCGGGGCTACACCTTC	CATSDLRRGYTF
.	.	TRBV5-1	TRBJ1-1	TGCGCCAGCAGCTTGGGCCAGATGAACACTGAAGCTTTCTTT	CASSLGQMNTEAFF
.	.	TRBV7-3	TRBJ1-2	TGTGCCAGCAGCTTCCACGGCGGCGGCTACACCTTC	CASSFHGGGYTF
.	once	TRBV5-1	TRBJ2-1	TGCGCCAGCAGCCGCGATGAGGTGGATGAGCAGTTCTTC	CASSRDEVDEQFF
TRBD1	.	TRBV12-5	TRBJ1-2	TGTGCTAGTGGTTTGATCTCGGGACAGGGACGGTATGGCTACACCTTC	CASGLISGQGRYGYTF
.	.	TRBV28	TRBJ2-7	TGTGCCAGCACCGAGGGGGGGGCCCCCAACTACGAGCAGTACTTC	CASTEGGAPNYEQYF
TRBD2	.	TRBV25-1	TRBJ2-3	TGTGCCAGCAGTGAATTTGGACTAGCGGGAGCAGATACGCAGTATTTT	CASSEFGLAGADTQYF
TRBD1	.	TRBV6-5	TRBJ2-7	TGTGCCAGCAGTTTTTCCGGACAGGGAGTGGGCGAGCAGTACTTC	CASSFSGQGVGEQYF
.	.	TRBV7-3	TRBJ2-7	TGTGCCAGCAGTGCCAGGTGGGCCAGGGGCAATTCCTACGAGCAGTACTTC	CASSARWARGNSYEQYF
.	.	TRBV15	TRBJ2-7	TGTGCCACCAGCAGAGAGAAAATCCCGGGAGGGGGCTTTAACGAGCAGTACTTC	CATSREKIPGGGFNEQYF
.	.	TRBV6-4	TRBJ1-1	TGTGCCAGCAAAACGGGTGGGGGGGGCACTGAAGCTTTCTTT	CASKTGGGGTEAFF
.	.	TRBV4-2	TRBJ1-1	TGTGCCAGCGGTACGCGGGTGGCAGCTTTCTTT	CASGTRVAAFF
.	.	TRBV30	TRBJ2-7	TGTGCCTGGAGTGTACGGGCCTACGAGCAGTACTTC	CAWSVRAYEQYF
.	.	TRBV6-5	TRBJ1-2	TGTGCCAGCAGTCGAACAGGGAGGGGTTACGATGGCTACACCTTC	CASSRTGRGYDGYTF
TRBD1	.	TRBV4-3	TRBJ2-5	TGCGCCAGCAGCCAAGACCTGGTCCAGGGGGCTAGTCGAGAGACCCAGTACTTC	CASSQDLVQGASRETQYF
.	.	TRBV14	TRBJ2-6	TGTGCCAGCAGCCAAGAATGGTGGGGCGGCACTGGGGCCAACGTCCTGACTTTC	CASSQEWWGGTGANVLTF
.	.	TRBV7-9	TRBJ1-2	TGTGCCAGCAGTCAAGGCCTCGGCGGAGGCTACACCTTC	CASSQGLGGGYTF
TRBD1	.	TRBV6-6	TRBJ1-4	TGTGCCAGCTCCGGGACAGGGACAACTAATGAAAAACTGTTTTTT	CASSGTGTTNEKLFF
.	.	TRBV28	TRBJ2-5	TGTGCCAGCAGCAACTTACAGCAACTCCCCCAAGAGACCCAGTACTTC	CASSNLQQLPQETQYF
TRBD1	.	TRBV2	TRBJ2-7	TGTGCCAGCAATCCGGACAGGTATCACTACGAGCAGTACTTC	CASNPDRYHYEQYF
.	once	TRBV28	TRBJ1-4	TGTGCCAGCAGCTCCCCCGGGGAAACTAATGAAAAACTGTTTTTT	CASSSPGETNEKLFF
.	few	TRBV7-2	TRBJ1-1	TGTGCCAGCAGCTTAAGGGGCACTGAAGCTTTCTTT	CASSLRGTEAFF
TRBD2	.	TRBV5-1	TRBJ2-2	TGCGCCAGCAGACCTCTGCTTAGCGGGGGTAACACCGGGGAGCTGTTTTTT	CASRPLLSGGNTGELFF
.	.	TRBV5-1	TRBJ2-5	TGCGCCAGCAGCTTGAGTCAGGCAGTACAAGAGACCCAGTACTTC	CASSLSQAVQETQYF
.	.	TRBV9	TRBJ1-6	TGTGCCAGCAGCTCCCAGGGTTCACCCCTCCACTTT	CASSSQGSPLHF
.	.	TRBV19	TRBJ2-3	TGTGCCACCCAAAGGCGGAGATCCACAGATACGCAGTATTTT	CATQRRRSTDTQYF
.	.	TRBV7-9	TRBJ2-7	TGTGCCAGCAGCCAGCGGTTGTACGAGCAGTACTTC	CASSQRLYEQYF
.	.	TRBV30	TRBJ2-4	TGTGCCTGGAGTGTAAACAGGGTCGGGAACATTCAGTACTTC	CAWSVNRVGNIQYF
.	.	TRBV28	TRBJ1-1	TGTGCCAGCAGTTTAACTGTTACTGAAGCTTTCTTT	CASSLTVTEAFF
.	.	TRBV15	TRBJ1-1	TGTGCCACCAGCTCTCGACCCGGGACAAGTAACACTGAAGCTTTCTTT	CATSSRPGTSNTEAFF
.	.	TRBV4-3	TRBJ1-2	TGCGCCAGCAGCCGAGGACCGAGGCAGGGGAGGGAGGGGTACTATGGCTACACCTTC	CASSRGPRQGREGYYGYTF
TRBD1	.	TRBV24-1	TRBJ1-5	TGTGCCACCAGTGATTTTGCACCGGGACAGGGTTGGAGGCCCCAGCATTTT	CATSDFAPGQGWRPQHF
TRBD1	.	TRBV7-9	TRBJ1-1	TGTGCCAGCAGCTTAAGTTGGACAGGGGAAGGTACTGAAGCTTTCTTT	CASSLSWTGEGTEAFF
TRBD1	.	TRBV18	TRBJ2-4	TGTGCCAGCTCATCAGACAGGGGATGGTACATTCAGTACTTC	CASSSDRGWYIQYF
TRBD1	.	TRBV2	TRBJ2-7	TGTGCCAGCAGCCCAGGGGGTGAGTTCTACGAGCAGTACTTC	CASSPGGEFYEQYF
TRBD2	.	TRBV7-2	TRBJ2-3	TGTGCCAGCAGCTTTGGCGTTAGCGGGGGTTCAGATACGCAGTATTTT	CASSFGVSGGSDTQYF
.	.	TRBV11-3	TRBJ1-2	TGTGCCAGCAGTATCGGGGGGATGGGTGCCTATGGCTACACCTTC	CASSIGGMGAYGYTF
.	few	TRBV7-9	TRBJ2-1	TGTGCCAGCAGCCAGACTATCTATGAGCAGTTCTTC	CASSQTIYEQFF
.	.	TRBV6-1	TRBJ2-1	TGTGCCAGCAGTGAATCGATGGGTCGAGGGTTCTTC	CASSESMGRGFF
TRBD2	.	TRBV6-9	TRBJ2-3	TGTGCCAGCAGTTATAAGGAGCGGGGGTCAGATACGCAGTATTTT	CASSYKERGSDTQYF
.	.	TRBV11-2	TRBJ2-7	TGTGCCAGCAGGTCCCGACGGGGAAGCTCCTACGAGCAGTACTTC	CASRSRRGSSYEQYF
TRBD1	.	TRBV19	TRBJ1-5	TGTGCCAGTAGTATGGGCCCAGGGGGGCGGCCCACTGAGCCCCAGCATTTT	CASSMGPGGRPTEPQHF
.	.	TRBV13	TRBJ1-4	TGTGCCAGCAGCTTCGGGGGAGGAGGTGAAAAACTGTTTTTT	CASSFGGGGEKLFF
TRBD1	.	TRBV4-2	TRBJ2-5	TGTGCCAGCAGCCGCCCCGGGCCAAGGGGGCCGGAGACCCAGTACTTC	CASSRPGPRGPETQYF
.	.	TRBV6-1	TRBJ2-3	TGTGCCAGCAGTGAAGCGCTCTCTGGCGGGTCCTCAGATACGCAGTATTTT	CASSEALSGGSSDTQYF